This T cell receptor beta chain originates from a study of T and B cells in COVID-19 patients. Multiplex PCR with BIOMED2 TRB-A/B primer pools amplified TRB rearrangements. TCRdb re-analysed the multiplex PCR reads in MiXCR, keeping a single row per CDR3 protein. The data show some 13,000 distinct CDR3 sequences, about 25% seen once. This CDR3 is 13 amino acids long. Germline V gene lookup returns CDR1 MRHNA and CDR2 SNTAGT. V shed 0 bases and J shed 7 bases, with 7 bases lying between them. TRB was amplified from around 250-500 ng of blood genomic DNA. Study-wide points: Exclusive to the recovered cohort were roughly 2,300 TCR clusters, around 30 of them with low generation probability.

About this clonotype: The antigen is not known.

This receptor was identified in a human donor who had recovered from COVID-19. Sequences were obtained from blood. The chain employs TRBV6-4 and TRBJ2-1, with D perhaps TRBD1 or TRBD2 (5 bases each). The CDR3 protein is CASSDSGENEQFF. The CDR3 DNA is TGTGCCAGCAGTGACTCGGGGGAGAATGAGCAGTTCTTC.